Here is one T cell receptor (beta chain) with its context. Its target is not known. The data were obtained in a study of shared clonotypes between healthy human individuals. Study-level results: Estimated clonotype richness was generally higher in naive than memory subsets.

Germline values: CDR1 SGHRS, CDR2 YFSETQ. The CDR3 spans 16 residues. The trim removed 4 bases at V and 3 bases at J, leaving 5 bases unmatched. The method was immunoSEQ multiplex PCR; TCRdb's version includes in-frame clones alone and lacks a portion of them. The table lists a few million clones, roughly 95% of them singletons, with roughly 0.13% in the top ten. The sequenced sample consisted of naive CD4+ T cells sorted from blood. Subset: CD45RA+ positively selected. The origin of this receptor is a man younger than 35 in good health. The rearrangement uses TRBV5-1 and TRBJ2-3; 13 bases are shared with TRBD2. CDR3 nucleotides: TGCGCCAGCAGCGAGCGGACTAGCGGGGGTACAGATACGCAGTATTTT. The encoded protein is CASSERTSGGTDTQYF.